Below, 10 T cell receptor beta chains from the same sample are listed, as sequenced in a study of OX40 agonist ivuxolimab in advanced cancers. Sequencing used immunoSEQ multiplex PCR; TCRdb keeps in-frame clones, though not all of them. Here the sample spans 9,000 to 10,000 clones, around 70% being singletons. The sample was CD4+ or CD8+ T cells sorted from blood, taken in a trial of the OX40 agonist ivuxolimab. These receptors were taken from an adult with an advanced solid tumor such as melanoma, head and neck, liver or kidney cancer.

The rearrangement uses TRBV4-1 and TRBJ2-2; 10 nucleotides align to TRBD2. The V gene's germline CDR1 is MGHRA and CDR2 YSYEKL. The ends lost 8 bases at V and 6 bases at J; junction bases unmatched: 12. This CDR3 contains 16 residues. CDR3 sequence (DNA): TGCGCCAGCGGAAAGCGGGAGGGGGGTAGACCCGGGGAGCTGTTTTTT. This gives the protein CASGKREGGRPGELFF.

Here the CDR3 reads CASSEGPPGAVYEQYF. The CDR3 DNA reads as TGTGCCAGCAGTGAAGGCCCCCCCGGGGCGGTTTACGAGCAGTACTTC. The V call is TRBV6-1, the J call TRBJ2-7; D tentatively fits TRBD1 or TRBD2 (5 bases each). Germline CDR1 is MNHNS and CDR2 is SASEGT. The V and J ends lost 1 base and 4 bases respectively, with 17 bases between them. The CDR3 has 16 amino acids.

This clone has a handful of counts. Other DNA sequences in the same sample also yield this CDR3. The chain joins TRBV6-6 to TRBJ2-1, with unresolved D. The CDR3 runs 11 residues. The germline gives CDR1 MNHNY, CDR2 SVGAGI (reference sequence). V shed 6 bases and J shed 6 bases, with 6 bases lying between them. The CDR3 loop reads CASSLSNEQFF. For the CDR3, the DNA is TGTGCCAGCAGCCTCAGCAATGAGCAGTTCTTC.

This sequence joins TRBV7-2 and TRBJ1-5, with TRBD1 matching over 7 bases. The ends lost 1 base at V and 4 bases at J; junction bases unmatched: 4. Germline V gives CDR1 SGHTA, CDR2 FQGNSA. The CDR3 has 15 residues. The CDR3 DNA sequence: TGTGCCAGCAGCTTAGTGCCAGGGGGAAATCAGCCCCAGCATTTT. The encoded protein is CASSLVPGGNQPQHF.

V and J are TRBV5-5 and TRBJ2-7; D is uncertain. The germline V gene has CDR1 SGHKS and CDR2 YYEKEE (reference sequence). Deletions cut 1 base from V and 2 bases from J, with 10 bases between. The CDR3 extends over 14 amino acids. The CDR3 is CASSLFDRAYEQYF. The CDR3 nucleotides are TGTGCCAGCAGCTTGTTCGATCGCGCCTACGAGCAGTACTTC.

The chain links TRBV27 to TRBJ2-7; no clear D gene. This CDR3 has 14 residues. Trimming took off 3 bases at V and 4 bases at J, with 13 bases between the two ends. The germline V gene has CDR1 MNHEY and CDR2 SMNVEV (reference sequence). The CDR3 loop is CASSLGPEPYEQYF. The CDR3 DNA is TGTGCCAGCAGTTTGGGCCCCGAACCATACGAGCAGTACTTC.

The V and J genes are TRBV7-9 and TRBJ1-1; 8 bases map to TRBD1. J lost 5 bases, V lost 4 bases, and 9 bases had no gene match. The CDR3 extends over 15 amino acids. Germline loops: CDR1 SEHNR, CDR2 FQNEAQ (reference sequence). CDR3: CASSSTQGAGTEAFF. CDR3 bases: TGTGCCAGCAGCTCAACTCAGGGGGCGGGAACTGAAGCTTTCTTT.

This rearrangement joins TRBV27 to TRBJ2-1; TRBD2 might be the D (5 bases). CDR1 is MNHEY and CDR2 is SMNVEV in the germline V gene (reference sequence). CDR3 size: 14 residues. V was cut by 2 bases and J by 4 bases, with 9 bases left in between. The CDR3 sequence is CASSLLGGYNEQFF. The CDR3 DNA reads TGTGCCAGCAGTTTACTCGGCGGGTACAATGAGCAGTTCTTC.

Note on this clone: This sample includes further DNA sequences coding for the same CDR3. This sequence joins TRBV7-3 and TRBJ2-6; the match to TRBD1 covers 7 bases. CDR1 SGHTA and CDR2 FQGTGA come from the germline V gene. V lost 5 bases, J lost 2 bases, and 3 bases stayed unmatched. This CDR3 has 15 residues. The CDR3 nucleotides are TGTGCCAGCAGCCCGCAGGGGGCTGGGGCCAACGTCCTGACTTTC. It translates to CASSPQGAGANVLTF.

The CDR3 is CASSESRSYGGYTF. CDR3 nucleotide sequence: TGCGCCAGCAGTGAGTCCCGATCTTACGGGGGCTACACCTTC. The chain couples TRBV10-2 to TRBJ1-2; no reliable D call. V was shortened by 0 bases and J by 8 bases, with 13 bases between the two germline ends. This CDR3 is 14 amino acids long. CDR1 is WSHSY and CDR2 is SAAADI in the germline V gene.